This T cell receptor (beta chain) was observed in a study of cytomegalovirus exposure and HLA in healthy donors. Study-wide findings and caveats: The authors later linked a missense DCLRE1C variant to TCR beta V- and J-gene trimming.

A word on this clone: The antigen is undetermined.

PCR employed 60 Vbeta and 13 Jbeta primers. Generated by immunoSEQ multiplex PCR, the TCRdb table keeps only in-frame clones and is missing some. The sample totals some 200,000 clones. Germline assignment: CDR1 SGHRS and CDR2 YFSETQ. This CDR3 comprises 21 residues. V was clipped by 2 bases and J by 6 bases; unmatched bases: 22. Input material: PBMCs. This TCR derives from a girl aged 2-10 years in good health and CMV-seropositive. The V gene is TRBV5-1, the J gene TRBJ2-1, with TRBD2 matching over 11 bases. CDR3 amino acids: CASSFAPSGSSVAGGLNEQFF. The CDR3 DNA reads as TGCGCCAGCAGCTTTGCCCCCTCGGGCAGCTCGGTAGCGGGAGGGCTCAATGAGCAGTTCTTC.